Below, 15 T cell receptor beta chains from the same sample are listed, as sequenced in a study of T cell responses to AZD1222 COVID-19 vaccine. Data came from immunoSEQ multiplex PCR; TCRdb stores just in-frame clones and leaves some out. In the table there are more than 65,000 clones, 70% to 90% of which are singletons. This specimen was peripheral blood, taken 28 days after the second AZD1222 dose. The receptors derive from an adult who received the AZD1222 COVID-19 vaccine.

V gene TRBV6-5 combines with J gene TRBJ1-2; the match to TRBD1 covers 8 bases. The CDR3 totals 13 residues. The V segment lost 5 bases and the J segment 8 bases; nucleotides outside the gene matches: 7. CDR1 is MNHEY, CDR2 SVGAGI, per germline. CDR3 coding DNA: TGTGCCAGCAGTCCCCCGGGACAGGAGGGCTACACCTTC. This encodes CASSPPGQEGYTF.

This clone was seen repeatedly, ten times or more. The chain joins TRBV11-3 to TRBJ1-2, with D possibly matching TRBD1 (6 bases). The CDR3 has 14 amino acids. Germline CDR1 reads SGHNT; CDR2 reads YENEEA. Trimming left V 3 bases short and J 6 bases short, with 14 bases between. In DNA form, the CDR3 reads TGTGCCAGCAGCTTCTCTTGGACAGCAGATGGCTACACCTTC. Translated, it gives CASSFSWTADGYTF.

J is TRBJ2-7 and V is TRBV6-6; D is unresolved. The CDR3 is 14 amino acids. V lost 4 bases to trimming and J lost 3 bases, with 13 bases between them. Germline CDR1 reads MNHNY; CDR2 reads SVGAGI (reference sequence). CDR3 sequence (DNA): TGTGCCAGCAGTTTCCCTGGGGTCAGCTACGAGCAGTACTTC. Translation: CASSFPGVSYEQYF.

The rearrangement links TRBV11-2 to TRBJ2-3; D unresolved. From germline, CDR1 is SGHAT and CDR2 FQNNGV. V dropped 5 bases and J dropped 2 bases, with 23 bases sitting between them. The CDR3 length is 18 residues. The CDR3 DNA is TGTGCCAGCAGCCCCCTTAGGAGTGGCGGTGCCGTCACAGATACGCAGTATTTT. The encoded protein is CASSPLRSGGAVTDTQYF.

This chain connects TRBV30 to TRBJ1-2; tentative D call: TRBD1 (5 bases). Trimming shortened V by 0 bases and J by 5 bases, and 16 bases separated the two germline ends. From germline, CDR1 is GTSNPN and CDR2 SVGIG (reference sequence). This CDR3 has 15 amino acids. The CDR3 DNA follows: TGTGCCTGGAGTGTACGGGGCAGATTTCCTTATGGCTACACCTTC. Amino acid sequence: CAWSVRGRFPYGYTF.

The CDR3 loop is CASSSLRASGGTDTQYF. The CDR3, as DNA: TGTGCCAGCAGCTCCCTTAGGGCTAGCGGGGGCACAGATACGCAGTATTTT. This sequence joins TRBV7-2 and TRBJ2-3, with 9 bases fitting TRBD2. The CDR3 totals 17 residues. Germline CDR1 SGHTA, CDR2 FQGNSA. V shed 4 bases, J shed 1 base, and the junction held 9 bases outside the gene matches.

This clone was picked up a small number of times. The chain is built from TRBV27 and TRBJ1-1; D call uncertain. Germline V CDR1 and CDR2: MNHEY, SMNVEV (reference sequence). This CDR3 is built from 14 residues. V was pared by 6 bases and J by 0 bases, with 11 bases between. CDR3 DNA sequence: TGTGCCAGCAGCGTGCTAGGCATGAACACTGAAGCTTTCTTT. This codes for CASSVLGMNTEAFF.

The J gene is TRBJ2-3, the V gene TRBV10-3; D possibly uses TRBD1 or TRBD2 (5 bases each). V was cut by 6 bases and J by 3 bases, with 16 bases left in between. This CDR3 is built from 15 residues. Germline V CDR1 and CDR2: ENHRY, SYGVKD. CDR3 residues: CAIRTGPPGTDTQYF. In DNA form, the CDR3 reads TGTGCCATCAGGACGGGACCCCCTGGAACAGATACGCAGTATTTT.

This chain joins TRBV6-5 and TRBJ2-7; TRBD1 might be the D (6 bases). The V and J ends lost 7 bases and 2 bases respectively, with 12 bases between them. CDR1 is MNHEY, CDR2 SVGAGI, per germline. The CDR3 is 13 amino acids. CDR3 bases: TGTGCCAGCATGGACAGTCTTCCCTACGAGCAGTACTTC. Protein product: CASMDSLPYEQYF.

The chain links TRBV15 to TRBJ1-5; D unclear. This CDR3 comprises 13 residues. V was shortened by 0 bases and J by 6 bases, with 6 bases between the two germline ends. Germline loops: CDR1 LNHNV, CDR2 YYDKDF (reference sequence). The CDR3 is CATSRDRGQPQHF. The CDR3 nucleotides read TGTGCCACCAGCAGAGATCGTGGTCAGCCCCAGCATTTT.

This clone occurred a few times. The V gene is TRBV5-5, the J gene TRBJ2-2; 11 nucleotides agree with TRBD1. V shed 3 bases, J shed 7 bases, and the junction held 5 bases outside the gene matches. Germline CDR1 reads SGHKS; CDR2 reads YYEKEE (reference sequence). The CDR3 totals 15 residues. The CDR3 here is CASSWTGGANGELFF. As DNA, the CDR3 is TGTGCCAGCAGCTGGACAGGGGGCGCGAACGGGGAGCTGTTTTTT.

V and J are TRBV24-1 and TRBJ2-7; 14 bases fit TRBD2. This CDR3 region has 15 residues. Unmatched junction bases numbered 1, after V lost 5 bases and J lost 2 bases. CDR1 is KGHDR, CDR2 SFDVKD, per germline. CDR3 amino acids: CATSVGLAGAYEQYF. The CDR3 nucleotides read TGTGCCACCAGTGTGGGACTAGCGGGAGCCTACGAGCAGTACTTC.

The chain joins TRBV5-1 to TRBJ2-2; D is unclear. Germline assignment: CDR1 SGHRS and CDR2 YFSETQ. The CDR3 extends over 13 amino acids. Trimming pared 6 bases from V and 5 bases from J, leaving 11 bases between. The DNA for the CDR3 is TGCGCCAGCAATCTGTTGGGGACCGGGGAGCTGTTTTTT. It translates to CASNLLGTGELFF. Based on the CDR3 plus reference TRBV5-1 and TRBJ2-2, the full variable domain is KAGVTQTPRYLIKTRGQQVTLSCSPISGHRSVSWYQQTPGQGLQFLFEYFSETQRNKGNFPGRFSGRQFSNSRSEMNVSTLELGDSALYLCASNLLGTGELFFGEGSRLTVL.

V gene TRBV10-1 combines with J gene TRBJ2-7; TRBD1 agrees at 9 bases. Germline lookup yields CDR1 WNHNN and CDR2 SYGVQD (reference sequence). V was clipped by 4 bases and J by 6 bases; unmatched bases: 10. There are 15 residues in the CDR3. This CDR3 reads CASSARDRDLGEQYF. CDR3 sequence (DNA): TGCGCCAGCAGTGCCCGGGACAGGGATTTGGGCGAGCAGTACTTC.

In this sample, this clone turned up once. V and J are TRBV5-1 and TRBJ2-6; D is possibly TRBD1 or TRBD2 (5 bases each). Between the trimmed V and J ends, which lost 4 bases and 4 bases, there was a span of 15 bases. The germline V gene encodes CDR1 SGHRS and CDR2 YFSETQ. This CDR3 has 16 amino acids. The CDR3 region is CASSPGKGTGANVLTF. CDR3 bases: TGCGCCAGCAGCCCCGGAAAAGGGACCGGGGCCAACGTCCTGACTTTC.